This T cell receptor (beta chain) was found in a study of T-cell reconstitution after alpha-beta-depleted transplantation in children. The CDR3 contains 12 residues. Germline CDR1 SEHNR, CDR2 FQNEAQ (reference sequence). Molecular barcoding with unique molecular identifiers was used for the TCRbeta library. TCRdb processed the PCR reads anew with MiXCR; each CDR3 protein has one entry. Of nearly 350,000 distinct CDR3 sequences listed, roughly 16% are singletons. In the case of this clonotype: Its antigen is not known.

The study's findings and limits: At one year after transplant, newly produced T cells mostly accounted for T-cell counts and diversity.

The chain is built from TRBV7-9 and TRBJ1-1; D ambiguous. Sequenced material: PBMCs, mostly from graft donor cells, taken 360 days after TCRalphabeta/CD19-depleted stem cell transplant. The sequence was obtained from a male patient aged 2-9 years who had a stem cell transplant for acute lymphoblastic leukemia, so the T cells may come from the graft donor. CDR3 sequence reads: CATKATNTEAFF. The CDR3 DNA sequence: TGTGCAACGAAAGCGACGAACACTGAAGCTTTCTTT.